This record looks at one T cell receptor beta chain sequence and its context. Losses at the gene ends were 6 bases for V and 6 bases for J; bases not matched to a gene: 9. Germline assignment: CDR1 MNHEY and CDR2 SVGAGI. The CDR3 is made up of 14 amino acids. This specimen belongs to a study of shared T cell receptors in the human thymus. Using immunoSEQ multiplex PCR, the repertoire was profiled, and TCRdb retains in-frame clones only, with some absent. Counted here are under 700,000 clones, about 80% occurring once; the ten biggest clones make up about 0.012%. The same data also went into a second study, on human thymus T cells. That source notes: It was healthy Finnish infants having corrective surgery for congenital heart defects who were the donors. What related research reported was that thymic repertoires overlapped highly among unrelated individuals.

The source of this sequence is a boy younger than two with a congenital heart defect. The sequencing sample was made of thymocytes. This chain uses TRBV6-5 with TRBJ2-7; 9 positions agree with TRBD1. The CDR3 DNA is TGTGCCAGCAGAAAACTGGGACAGGGAGGCGAGCAGTACTTC. Its protein is CASRKLGQGGEQYF.